This T cell receptor (beta chain) was captured by sequencing in a study of PD-L1 blockade in urothelial cancer. Background on the study: The median number of T cells present in blood samples was around 150,000. The study's findings and limits: In blood sampled pretreatment, TCR clonality below the median predicted better survival.

Per patient, between 1 and 8 samples were collected at pretreatment and on-treatment time points. A remark on this clone: Its matching antigen is unknown.

TCRdb's copy holds only in-frame clones and misses some; the assay was immunoSEQ multiplex PCR. The table has tens of thousands of clones, around 80% seen once. This clonotype was sampled from a man aged 70-80 years with urothelial cancer. Sequenced here: PBMCs, sampled around atezolizumab (anti-PD-L1) treatment.

The CDR3, as DNA: TGCGCCAGCAGCCGGGAGGACGGCCGCTACGAGCAGTACTTC. Protein sequence: CASSREDGRYEQYF. This chain links TRBV4-3 with TRBJ2-7; weak D call: TRBD2 (6 bases). Per germline, CDR1 LGHNA and CDR2 YSLEER. The CDR3 is 14 residues long. V was clipped by 4 bases and J by 3 bases, with 13 bases between them.